The 30 T cell receptor beta chains below were found in one sample sequenced in a study of OX40 agonist ivuxolimab in advanced cancers. Sequencing used immunoSEQ multiplex PCR; TCRdb keeps in-frame clones, though not all of them. The sample lists approximately 84,000 clones; about 88% were seen once. The source was CD4+ or CD8+ T cells sorted from blood, collected in a trial of the OX40 agonist ivuxolimab. All receptors derive from an adult with an advanced solid tumor such as melanoma, head and neck, liver or kidney cancer.

This clone was detected only a few times. V and J are TRBV19 and TRBJ1-1; 7 bases are shared with TRBD1. With V trimmed by 6 bases and J by 0 bases, 4 bases remained unmatched. The CDR3 has 14 residues. The germline V gene encodes CDR1 LNHDA and CDR2 SQIVND (reference sequence). CDR3 coding DNA: TGTGCCAGTAGAAGACAGGGCTTGAACACTGAAGCTTTCTTT. This encodes CASRRQGLNTEAFF. The full variable domain, in which reference TRBV19 and TRBJ1-1 provide the parts outside the CDR3, is DGGITQSPKYLFRKEGQNVTLSCEQNLNHDAMYWYRQDPGQGLRLIYYSQIVNDFQKGDIAEGYSVSREKKESFPLTVTSAQKNPTAFYLCASRRQGLNTEAFFGQGTRLTVV.

The rearrangement joins TRBV7-2 to TRBJ2-5; D possibly corresponds to TRBD1 (5 bases). In germline, CDR1 is SGHTA, CDR2 FQGNSA. The CDR3 covers 11 residues. V dropped 2 bases and J dropped 9 bases, with 7 bases sitting between them. The CDR3 region has the DNA TGTGCCAGCAGCTTAACACAGGCCCAGTACTTC. This sequence encodes CASSLTQAQYF. The variable domain in full, with the rest retrieved from reference TRBV7-2 and TRBJ2-5, is GAGVSQSPSNKVTEKGKDVELRCDPISGHTALYWYRQSLGQGLEFLIYFQGNSAPDKSGLPSDRFSAERTGGSVSTLTIQRTQQEDSAVYLCASSLTQAQYFGPGTRLLVL.

This chain joins TRBV6-6 and TRBJ1-1; 8 positions match TRBD1. Germline V gene lookup returns CDR1 MNHNY and CDR2 SVGAGI (reference sequence). V lost 6 bases and J lost 1; bases outside the gene matches: 7. The CDR3 sequence is 15 residues long. CDR3 protein: CASRPRGQRNTEAFF. The CDR3 region has the DNA TGTGCCAGCAGACCCAGGGGGCAGCGGAACACTGAAGCTTTCTTT.

The genes are TRBV5-4 and TRBJ2-5; D remains unclear. The CDR3 loop spans 14 amino acids. The germline V gene has CDR1 SGHNT and CDR2 YYREEE (reference sequence). V lost 0 bases and J lost 2, with 8 bases in between. CDR3 in DNA: TGTGCCAGCAGCTTGGAGAGATTACAAGAGACCCAGTACTTC. This encodes CASSLERLQETQYF.

About this clone itself: Other DNA sequences in this specimen translate into the identical CDR3. The chain has TRBV30 and TRBJ2-7, with D uncertain. Germline V lookup: CDR1 GTSNPN, CDR2 SVGIG (reference sequence). This CDR3 is 11 amino acids long. The V gene lost 2 bases and the J gene lost 3 bases, with 5 bases spanning the gap. The CDR3 DNA reads as TGTGCCTGGAGTCGCAGCTACGAGCAGTACTTC. Residues: CAWSRSYEQYF.

This clone occurred once. The V call is TRBV2, the J call TRBJ2-6; D unclear. Trimming pared 6 bases from V and 0 bases from J, leaving 12 bases between. Germline-derived CDR1 and CDR2 are SNHLY and FYNNEI. The CDR3 spans 16 residues. The CDR3: CASRETRTSGANVLTF. The CDR3 region has the DNA TGTGCCAGCAGGGAAACAAGGACCTCTGGGGCCAACGTCCTGACTTTC.

On this clone: At the DNA level, this CDR3 is encoded by other sequences in the same sample as well. The chain links TRBV5-1 to TRBJ2-1; a possible D gene is TRBD1 (6 bases). This CDR3 has 12 residues. CDR1 and CDR2 (germline): SGHRS, YFSETQ. V was pared by 0 bases and J by 10 bases, with 8 bases between. The CDR3 nucleotides are TGCGCCAGCAGCTTGGAACAGGGCGAGCAGTTCTTC. It yields the protein CASSLEQGEQFF.

This clone has more than one count but fewer than ten. This CDR3 reads CASSPDPGGNQPQHF. As DNA, the CDR3 is TGCGCCAGCAGCCCGGACCCAGGGGGCAATCAGCCCCAGCATTTT. The chain combines TRBV5-1 with TRBJ1-5; TRBD1 is a possible D gene (6 bases). The CDR3 contains 15 residues. The ends were cut back, 4 bases at V and 2 bases at J, with 13 bases in the middle. Germline V CDR1 and CDR2: SGHRS, YFSETQ.

This CDR3 reads CASSYKSGTYEQYF. CDR3 bases: TGTGCCAGCAGCTATAAATCCGGGACCTACGAGCAGTACTTC. The V gene is TRBV11-1, the J gene TRBJ2-7, with D perhaps matching TRBD2 (5 bases). The CDR3 runs to 14 residues. The germline V gene has CDR1 SGHAT and CDR2 FQDESV (reference sequence). Deletions cut 4 bases from V and 2 bases from J, with 12 bases between.

The V and J genes are TRBV5-4 and TRBJ1-5; unclear D gene. Germline V gene lookup returns CDR1 SGHNT and CDR2 YYREEE (reference sequence). Between the trimmed V and J ends, which lost 1 base and 0 bases, there was a span of 8 bases. The CDR3 sequence is 15 residues long. CDR3 nucleotide sequence: TGTGCCAGCAGCTTGCGCCCCGATAGCAATCAGCCCCAGCATTTT. This encodes CASSLRPDSNQPQHF. Based on the CDR3 plus reference TRBV5-4 and TRBJ1-5, the full variable domain is ETGVTQSPTHLIKTRGQQVTLRCSSQSGHNTVSWYQQALGQGPQFIFQYYREEENGRGNFPPRFSGLQFPNYSSELNVNALELDDSALYLCASSLRPDSNQPQHFGDGTRLSIL.

The V and J genes are TRBV6-5 and TRBJ2-7; a possible D gene is TRBD1 (5 bases). Germline V lookup: CDR1 MNHEY, CDR2 SVGAGI. V was trimmed by 0 bases and J by 4 bases, leaving 7 bases between them. This CDR3 region has 13 residues. CDR3 region: CASSYSGRYEQYF. The CDR3 DNA reads TGTGCCAGCAGTTACTCGGGGCGGTACGAGCAGTACTTC.

The rearrangement joins TRBV5-5 to TRBJ1-2; D call uncertain. From germline, CDR1 is SGHKS and CDR2 YYEKEE (reference sequence). V was pared by 0 bases and J by 8 bases, with 11 bases between. The CDR3 is 13 amino acids. CDR3 nucleotides: TGTGCCAGCAGCTTGGACCCGGATACCGGCTACACCTTC. Its protein is CASSLDPDTGYTF.

This chain links TRBV7-2 with TRBJ2-7; D is ambiguous. Germline V gene lookup returns CDR1 SGHTA and CDR2 FQGNSA. The CDR3 sequence is 14 residues long. V dropped 7 bases and J dropped 6 bases, with 19 bases sitting between them. The CDR3 region has the DNA TGTGCCAGCACCGCGGCCCTCTTGAGAGGCGAGCAGTACTTC. Translation: CASTAALLRGEQYF.

V usage is TRBV14 and J usage is TRBJ1-3; D not certain. V gave up 1 base and J gave up 0 bases, with 10 bases separating them. This CDR3 comprises 16 residues. Per germline, CDR1 SGHDN and CDR2 FVKESK. CDR3: CASSQVTGLSGNTIYF. CDR3 sequence (DNA): TGTGCCAGCAGCCAAGTTACCGGGCTCTCTGGAAACACCATATATTTT.

V and J are TRBV2 and TRBJ2-5, with D possibly being TRBD1 (6 bases). The J call is uncertain, as TRBJ2-7 better fits the DNA end. Germline V gives CDR1 SNHLY, CDR2 FYNNEI. This CDR3 comprises 15 residues. CDR3 in amino acids: CASSESHGTSYEQYF. The CDR3 bases are TGTGCCAGCAGTGAATCTCACGGGACATCCTACGAGCAGTACTTC.

The chain employs TRBV19 and TRBJ2-3; TRBD2 matches 12 bases. This CDR3 is built from 16 residues. V lost 6 bases to trimming and J lost 6 bases; unmatched junction nucleotides: 10. Looked up from germline, CDR1 is LNHDA and CDR2 is SQIVND (reference sequence). CDR3 protein: CASRPGATSGRDTQYF. DNA of the CDR3: TGTGCCAGTAGGCCCGGGGCTACTAGCGGGAGGGATACGCAGTATTTT.

The chain combines TRBV5-5 with TRBJ1-5, with TRBD1 as a possible D gene (6 bases). This CDR3 has 14 amino acids. Per germline, CDR1 SGHKS and CDR2 YYEKEE (reference sequence). Trimming took 2 bases from V and 2 from J, leaving 8 bases between them. CDR3 in DNA: TGTGCCAGCAGCTTATCAGGGGGCAATCAGCCCCAGCATTTT. Amino acid sequence: CASSLSGGNQPQHF.

The chain links TRBV27 to TRBJ2-7; D may correspond to TRBD1 or TRBD2 (5 bases each). Germline V CDR1 and CDR2: MNHEY, SMNVEV (reference sequence). This CDR3 has 13 amino acids. The ends were cut back, 5 bases at V and 4 bases at J, with 12 bases in the middle. CDR3 sequence (DNA): TGTGCCAGCAGTCCTCACGGGGCGTACGAGCAGTACTTC. It translates to CASSPHGAYEQYF.

The rearrangement joins TRBV7-3 to TRBJ1-5; D perhaps matches TRBD1 (5 bases). The V end was cut by 5 bases, the J end by 0 bases, with 26 bases between. CDR1 and CDR2 (germline): SGHTA, FQGTGA. The CDR3 sequence is 20 residues long. The CDR3 region is CASSLIVPGTAYDSNQPQHF. CDR3 coding DNA: TGTGCCAGCAGCCTCATCGTACCCGGGACGGCCTATGATAGCAATCAGCCCCAGCATTTT. The full variable domain, with the rest looked up from reference TRBV7-3 and TRBJ1-5, is GAGVSQTPSNKVTEKGKYVELRCDPISGHTALYWYRQSLGQGPEFLIYFQGTGAADDSGLPNDRFFAVRPEGSVSTLKIQRTERGDSAVYLCASSLIVPGTAYDSNQPQHFGDGTRLSIL.

The chain uses TRBV7-8 and TRBJ1-1; 9 nucleotides agree with TRBD1. Trimming took 3 bases from V and 1 from J; bases not matched to a gene: 0. CDR1 is SGHVS, CDR2 FQNEAQ, per germline. The CDR3 contains 14 residues. The CDR3 loop reads CASSLGQGNTEAFF. DNA of the CDR3: TGTGCCAGCAGCTTGGGACAGGGGAACACTGAAGCTTTCTTT.

The rearrangement uses TRBV2 and TRBJ2-2; 9 bases are a match to TRBD1. Germline CDR1 reads SNHLY; CDR2 reads FYNNEI. With 5 bases clipped from V and 2 bases from J, the junction kept 12 bases outside the gene matches. This CDR3 is 18 amino acids long. The CDR3 loop reads CASSFDATGGQNTGELFF. Here the CDR3 DNA reads TGTGCCAGCAGTTTCGATGCCACAGGGGGCCAAAACACCGGGGAGCTGTTTTTT.

The chain joins TRBV14 to TRBJ2-2; tentatively, D is TRBD1 (5 bases). Trimming cost V 2 bases and J 14 bases, with 15 bases left between them. Germline-derived CDR1 and CDR2 are SGHDN and FVKESK. The CDR3 runs to 13 residues. CDR3 nucleotide sequence: TGTGCCAGCAGCCAACACCCCCGGACACCCCTGTTTTTT. This encodes CASSQHPRTPLFF.

The chain has TRBV29-1 and TRBJ1-3; D uncertain. This CDR3 contains 11 residues. CDR1 and CDR2 (germline): SQVTM, ANQGSEA. The CDR3 protein is CSHGEGNTIYF. The CDR3 nucleotides read TGCAGTCACGGGGAAGGAAACACCATATATTTT.

This clone was detected once. CDR3 in DNA: TGTGCCACCCAGGGGGTCAACCAGCCCCAGCATTTT. Its translation is CATQGVNQPQHF. The chain carries TRBV10-3 and TRBJ1-5; 7 nucleotides match TRBD1. This CDR3 is 12 amino acids long. CDR1 is ENHRY, CDR2 SYGVKD, per germline. The ends lost 10 bases at V and 7 bases at J; junction bases unmatched: 7.

This chain links TRBV10-3 with TRBJ2-3; no clear D. The germline CDR1 and CDR2 sequences are ENHRY and SYGVKD. The V end was cut by 5 bases, the J end by 6 bases, with 6 bases between. The CDR3 covers 11 residues. Here the CDR3 reads CAISKTDTQYF. DNA for the CDR3: TGTGCCATCAGTAAGACCGATACGCAGTATTTT.

The rearrangement joins TRBV5-6 to TRBJ2-7; D may be TRBD1 (5 bases). V was cut by 4 bases and J by 2 bases, with 16 bases left in between. Germline CDR1 is SGHDT and CDR2 is YYEEEE. The CDR3 runs 15 residues. The CDR3 sequence is CASSPSRGSPYEQYF. The CDR3 DNA sequence: TGTGCCAGCAGCCCGAGTAGGGGTTCCCCCTACGAGCAGTACTTC.

This clone showed up just once. This chain connects TRBV5-1 to TRBJ2-7; 11 nucleotides line up with TRBD1. Trimming removed 4 bases from V and 1 base from J; junction bases left unmatched: 7. CDR1 SGHRS and CDR2 YFSETQ come from the germline V gene. This CDR3 contains 16 residues. CDR3 sequence: CASSPRTGGRSYEQYF. The CDR3 coding sequence is TGCGCCAGCAGCCCGCGGACAGGGGGCAGATCCTACGAGCAGTACTTC.

The chain uses TRBV7-2 and TRBJ2-5; D call uncertain. Germline V gives CDR1 SGHTA, CDR2 FQGNSA. This CDR3 comprises 15 residues. The germline V and J ends were trimmed by 2 bases and 1 base, with 11 bases remaining between them. The CDR3 region has the DNA TGTGCCAGCAGCTTACAGGCAACCGCCCAAGAGACCCAGTACTTC. It specifies CASSLQATAQETQYF.

The V call is TRBV9, the J call TRBJ2-2; maybe TRBD2 (5 bases). Trimming shortened V by 3 bases and J by 1 base, and 13 bases separated the two germline ends. The CDR3 spans 16 residues. Germline loops: CDR1 SGDLS, CDR2 YYNGEE. This CDR3 reads CASSAYGLKNTGELFF. In nucleotides, the CDR3 is TGTGCCAGCAGCGCTTACGGACTGAAGAACACCGGGGAGCTGTTTTTT.

The V call is TRBV27, the J call TRBJ2-1, with 7 bases identical to TRBD1. The CDR3 is made up of 16 amino acids. V lost 1 base, J lost 0 bases, and 3 bases stayed unmatched. Germline CDR1 MNHEY, CDR2 SMNVEV (reference sequence). The CDR3 DNA reads as TGTGCCAGCAGTTTATTTAGGGACAGCTCCTACAATGAGCAGTTCTTC. Translated: CASSLFRDSSYNEQFF.